The 24 T cell receptor beta chains below were found in one sample sequenced in a study of cytomegalovirus exposure and HLA in healthy donors. PCR primers comprised 60 Vbeta and 13 Jbeta primers. Some clones are missing from TCRdb's copy, which holds only in-frame ones; the method was immunoSEQ multiplex PCR. The table counts about 200,000 clones; 1.1% lies in the top ten. Sequencing was done on a sample of PBMCs. The origin of the receptors is a girl aged 2 to 10 in good health and CMV-seropositive.

This rearrangement joins TRBV28 to TRBJ2-3; TRBD2 agrees at 14 bases. CDR3 length: 18 amino acids. V dropped 3 bases and J dropped 2; count of bases not matched to a gene: 7. CDR1 and CDR2 from the germline V gene are MDHEN and SYDVKM. The CDR3 DNA is TGTGCCAGCAGTTTCCGTGGACTAGCGGGAGGCACCACAGATACGCAGTATTTT. Translated: CASSFRGLAGGTTDTQYF. Variable domain in full (rest from reference TRBV28 and TRBJ2-3): DVKVTQSSRYLVKRTGEKVFLECVQDMDHENMFWYRQDPGLGLRLIYFSYDVKMKEKGDIPEGYSVSREKKERFSLILESASTNQTSMYLCASSFRGLAGGTTDTQYFGPGTRLTVL.

The chain combines TRBV4-2 with TRBJ2-2; 7 nucleotides line up with TRBD2. The V segment lost 1 base and the J segment 6 bases; nucleotides outside the gene matches: 17. Germline CDR1 is LGHNA and CDR2 is YNFKEQ. This CDR3 comprises 19 residues. The CDR3 nucleotides read TGTGCCAGCAGCCAAGTGGTGGGGGGGGAGAAGTTTCGGTCCGGGGAGCTGTTTTTT. This translates into CASSQVVGGEKFRSGELFF.

The rearrangement links TRBV2 to TRBJ2-6; 14 bases match TRBD2. V lost 4 bases and J lost 0; bases outside the gene matches: 11. There are 21 residues in the CDR3. CDR1 is SNHLY and CDR2 is FYNNEI in the germline V gene. CDR3 sequence (DNA): TGTGCCAGCAGTGTCCCGGGACTAGCGGGAGCGGGGGCCTCTGGGGCCAACGTCCTGACTTTC. Translated, it gives CASSVPGLAGAGASGANVLTF. Full variable domain (missing parts from reference TRBV2 and TRBJ2-6): EPEVTQTPSHQVTQMGQEVILRCVPISNHLYFYWYRQILGQKVEFLVSFYNNEISEKSEIFDDQFSVERPDGSNFTLKIRSTKLEDSAMYFCASSVPGLAGAGASGANVLTFGAGSRLTVL.

The rearrangement links TRBV6-4 to TRBJ1-1, with TRBD1 matching over 8 bases. The CDR3 runs to 16 residues. The germline gives CDR1 MRHNA, CDR2 SNTAGT. Losses at the gene ends were 7 bases for V and 0 bases for J; bases not matched to a gene: 10. The CDR3 loop is CASKVTGGILNTEAFF. The DNA for the CDR3 is TGTGCCAGCAAAGTTACAGGGGGGATTTTGAACACTGAAGCTTTCTTT.

The chain carries TRBV20-1 and TRBJ1-2; D not certain. This CDR3 comprises 11 residues. The ends were cut back, 2 bases at V and 3 bases at J, with 4 bases in the middle. Germline-derived CDR1 and CDR2 are DFQATT and SNEGSKA (reference sequence). CDR3 protein: CSARQDYGYTF. The CDR3 nucleotides are TGCAGTGCTAGACAGGACTATGGCTACACCTTC.

This rearrangement joins TRBV7-2 to TRBJ2-7; perhaps TRBD1 as D (7 bases). The CDR3 is 16 residues long. V was cut by 3 bases and J by 4 bases, with 19 bases left in between. Germline V gene data show CDR1 as SGHTA and CDR2 as FQGNSA. As DNA, the CDR3 is TGTGCCAGCAGCTTTCCTCGGGGGACAGTTGATTACGAGCAGTACTTC. It encodes CASSFPRGTVDYEQYF.

The chain has TRBV9 and TRBJ2-7, with 8 bases identical to TRBD1. CDR1 is SGDLS and CDR2 is YYNGEE in the germline V gene. Losses at the gene ends were 3 bases for V and 6 bases for J; bases not matched to a gene: 5. This CDR3 comprises 13 residues. CDR3 residues: CASSGTGFSEQYF. The CDR3 DNA follows: TGTGCCAGCAGCGGGACAGGGTTTAGCGAGCAGTACTTC. The complete variable domain, with remaining parts taken from reference TRBV9 and TRBJ2-7, reads DSGVTQTPKHLITATGQRVTLRCSPRSGDLSVYWYQQSLDQGLQFLIQYYNGEERAKGNILERFSAQQFPDLHSELNLSSLELGDSALYFCASSGTGFSEQYFGPGTRLTVT.

The gene calls are TRBV6-1 and TRBJ2-4; D possibly corresponds to TRBD1 (5 bases). This CDR3 has 14 residues. Germline CDR1 reads MNHNS; CDR2 reads SASEGT. Trimming took 0 bases from V and 15 from J, leaving 18 bases between them. CDR3 DNA: TGTGCCAGCAGTGAAGCGCTTCTTAGGGGCTTCTGGTACTTC. It is translated as CASSEALLRGFWYF.

J is TRBJ2-1 and V is TRBV13; 8 bases are shared with TRBD2. Germline CDR1 is PRHDT and CDR2 is FYEKMQ (reference sequence). This CDR3 contains 12 residues. V lost 6 bases, J lost 7 bases, and 2 bases stayed unmatched. Here the CDR3 reads CASSRGGNEQFF. The CDR3 DNA is TGTGCCAGCAGTCGGGGGGGTAATGAGCAGTTCTTC.

V and J are TRBV6-5 and TRBJ2-6; no definite D call. With 6 bases removed from V and 4 bases from J, the gap between germline ends came to 13 bases. The germline gives CDR1 MNHEY, CDR2 SVGAGI. This CDR3 is 15 amino acids long. CDR3 sequence reads: CASSNFALGANVLTF. In DNA, the CDR3 is TGTGCCAGCAGCAATTTCGCGTTGGGGGCCAACGTCCTGACTTTC.

The chain has TRBV15 and TRBJ1-5; no clear D. V shed 5 bases and J shed 4 bases, with 15 bases lying between them. This CDR3 region has 15 residues. Germline V gives CDR1 LNHNV, CDR2 YYDKDF (reference sequence). The CDR3 sequence is CATSSSTLRNQPQHF. As DNA, the CDR3 is TGTGCCACCAGCTCTTCCACGTTGAGAAATCAGCCCCAGCATTTT.

The chain is built from TRBV10-1 and TRBJ2-2; 9 nucleotides line up with TRBD2. Germline V gene sequence: CDR1 WNHNN, CDR2 SYGVQD (reference sequence). J gave up 5 bases and V 0 bases, and 1 base lay outside the gene matches. The CDR3 is made up of 15 amino acids. Here the CDR3 reads CASSESLAGTGELFF. As DNA, the CDR3 is TGCGCCAGCAGTGAGTCACTAGCGGGTACCGGGGAGCTGTTTTTT.

This chain connects TRBV5-1 to TRBJ1-4; D is unresolved. V was pared by 4 bases and J by 0 bases, with 13 bases between. CDR3 length: 16 amino acids. Per the germline V gene, CDR1 is SGHRS and CDR2 is YFSETQ. CDR3 sequence (DNA): TGCGCCAGCAGCGAAGTGATAGGAGCAACTAATGAAAAACTGTTTTTT. Protein sequence: CASSEVIGATNEKLFF.

The chain couples TRBV11-3 to TRBJ2-1, with a tentative D call TRBD1 (5 bases). Germline loops: CDR1 SGHNT, CDR2 YENEEA. Trimming stripped 6 bases from V and 8 bases from J, with 17 bases between. The length of the CDR3 is 14 residues. The CDR3 DNA follows: TGTGCCAGCAGTCCCAGGGCCTCAGGAGATGAGCAGTTCTTC. Its translation: CASSPRASGDEQFF.

The chain combines TRBV10-3 with TRBJ2-3, with 14 positions matching TRBD2. Trimming cost V 4 bases and J 3 bases; bases outside gene matches: 12. Germline CDR1 and CDR2: ENHRY and SYGVKD. The CDR3 runs 19 residues. Here the CDR3 DNA reads TGTGCCATCAGTGTGGGACTAGCGGGAGTCGTACCGAAGACAGATACGCAGTATTTT. It specifies CAISVGLAGVVPKTDTQYF.

The chain carries TRBV28 and TRBJ1-2; TRBD1 matches at 7 bases. Germline trimming cut 9 bases from V and 4 bases from J; bases unmatched to any gene: 8. The CDR3 is 13 amino acids. CDR1 and CDR2 (germline): MDHEN, SYDVKM. The CDR3 coding sequence is TGTGCCAGTACGATACAGGGGCCCTATGGCTACACCTTC. Translating it yields CASTIQGPYGYTF.

The V call is TRBV19, the J call TRBJ2-7, with 9 nucleotides matching TRBD2. Trimming removed 5 bases from V and 5 bases from J; junction bases left unmatched: 7. The CDR3 extends over 14 amino acids. Germline-derived CDR1 and CDR2 are LNHDA and SQIVND (reference sequence). The CDR3 DNA sequence: TGTGCCAGTAGTGTGATAGCGGGAGTCAACGAGCAGTACTTC. Translated, it gives CASSVIAGVNEQYF.

Here the CDR3 DNA reads TGTGCCAGCAGCCTCGGACAGGGGGGGGAGACCCAGTACTTC. Translation gives CASSLGQGGETQYF. The chain is built from TRBV11-3 and TRBJ2-5; 10 positions match TRBD1. The CDR3 covers 14 residues. V shed 5 bases and J 5 bases; nucleotides not matched to a gene: 5. Germline values: CDR1 SGHNT, CDR2 YENEEA.

This chain joins TRBV7-3 and TRBJ2-3; 10 nucleotides agree with TRBD2. The CDR3 is 15 residues long. J gave up 5 bases and V 2 bases, and 4 bases lay outside the gene matches. CDR1 is SGHTA, CDR2 FQGTGA, per germline. CDR3 coding DNA: TGTGCCAGCAGCTTACCTAGCGGGAGCGGAGATACGCAGTATTTT. Amino acids: CASSLPSGSGDTQYF.

The chain recombines TRBV10-3 with TRBJ2-6; 11 nucleotides align to TRBD1. Trimming at V came to 0 bases and at J to 2 bases, leaving 6 bases not matched to a gene. The length of the CDR3 is 19 residues. The germline gives CDR1 ENHRY, CDR2 SYGVKD. CDR3 protein: CAISESGRTGGPGANVLTF. CDR3 nucleotide sequence: TGTGCCATCAGTGAGTCAGGTAGGACAGGGGGCCCTGGGGCCAACGTCCTGACTTTC.

The chain links TRBV6-5 to TRBJ1-2; 10 bases fit TRBD1. The ends lost 6 bases at V and 7 bases at J; junction bases unmatched: 8. This CDR3 contains 14 residues. Germline-derived CDR1 and CDR2 are MNHEY and SVGAGI. CDR3 protein: CASSPGTGESGYTF. CDR3 in DNA: TGTGCCAGCAGCCCAGGGACAGGGGAGAGTGGCTACACCTTC.

The chain employs TRBV10-3 and TRBJ2-7, with D perhaps matching TRBD2 (6 bases). CDR3 length: 11 residues. With 8 bases removed from V and 5 bases from J, the gap between germline ends came to 10 bases. Germline V gene data show CDR1 as ENHRY and CDR2 as SYGVKD. CDR3 sequence: CAIGRDHEQYF. Written as DNA, the CDR3 is TGTGCCATCGGGCGGGACCACGAGCAGTACTTC.

On this clone itself: Sequence at one end of the junction differs from germline and may be a read error. The chain's CDR3 is CASSLWDRDEQYF. The CDR3 DNA reads as TGTGCTAGCAGCTTATGGGACAGGGACGAGCAGTACTTC. This chain joins TRBV7-7 and TRBJ2-5; 9 bases are shared with TRBD1. TRBJ2-7 explains the end of the DNA better; the J call may be wrong. Germline-derived CDR1 and CDR2 are SSHAT and FNYEAQ (reference sequence). The CDR3 has 13 amino acids.

The chain uses TRBV5-1 and TRBJ1-4; 9 bases align to TRBD1. J was trimmed by 7 bases and V by 5 bases; bases with no gene match: 12. This CDR3 comprises 16 residues. CDR1 is SGHRS, CDR2 YFSETQ, per germline. This CDR3 reads CASSEPGTGSLEKLFF. The CDR3 nucleotides are TGCGCCAGCAGTGAACCCGGGACAGGGAGCCTTGAAAAACTGTTTTTT.